This TCR beta chain was sequenced during a study of persistence of HIV-infected CD4 T cells. Notes on the study in general: Degenerate expanded CDR3beta sequences were enriched among CMV- and Gag-responding cells.

This CDR3 is built from 13 residues. CDR1 is SGHVS and CDR2 is FNYEAQ in the germline V gene. Trimming took off 5 bases at V and 5 bases at J, with 13 bases between the two ends. The stimulus was lysate of CMV-infected fibroblasts, around 10 ug/mL. Sorting of responding CD4+ T cells relied on upregulated CD40 ligand together with CD69. Suppressive ART was started during chronic HIV-1 infection in these adults. CD4+ T cell counts exceeded 400 cells/uL; CMV serology was positive. CD8+ T cells were removed from PBMCs prior to stimulation. Comments on this clone: Its specificity is unknown.

The immunoSEQ assay was version 4, run in survey mode. Repertoires were generated with immunoSEQ multiplex PCR, while TCRdb's copy carries only in-frame clones and drops some. The table lists more than 10,000 clones, about three quarters of them singletons, with roughly 17% in the top ten. This receptor was obtained from an adult man with HIV who was CMV-seropositive. V usage is TRBV7-6 and J usage is TRBJ2-7; D call uncertain. The sequencing here drew on CD4+ T cells sorted from PBMCs after approximately 19-hour stimulation, taken from a patient who received antiretroviral therapy. The CDR3 DNA reads TGTGCCAGCAGCGCCGGCTTGGTGGACGAGCAGTACTTC. Protein product: CASSAGLVDEQYF.